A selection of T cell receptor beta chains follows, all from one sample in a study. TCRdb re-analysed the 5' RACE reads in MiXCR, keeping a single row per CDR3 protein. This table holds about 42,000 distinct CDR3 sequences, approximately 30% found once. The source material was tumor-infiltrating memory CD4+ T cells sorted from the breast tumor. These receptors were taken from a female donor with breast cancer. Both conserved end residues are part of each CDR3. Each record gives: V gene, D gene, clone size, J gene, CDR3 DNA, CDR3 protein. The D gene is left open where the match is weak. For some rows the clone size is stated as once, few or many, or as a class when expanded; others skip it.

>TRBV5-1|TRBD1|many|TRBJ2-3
TGCGCCAGCAGCTGGGGACAGGGGAGTACAGATACGCAGTATTTT
CASSWGQGSTDTQYF
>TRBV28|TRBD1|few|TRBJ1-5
TGTGCCAGCAGTTTCAGGACAGGGATGGGTCAGCCCCAGCATTTT
CASSFRTGMGQPQHF
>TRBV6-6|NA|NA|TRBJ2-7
TGTGCCAGCAAAAAGACAGGAGAGAGCTCCTACGAGCAGTACTTC
CASKKTGESSYEQYF
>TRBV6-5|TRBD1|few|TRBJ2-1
TGTGCCAGCGGACAGGGGTGGTACAATGAGCAGTTCTTC
CASGQGWYNEQFF
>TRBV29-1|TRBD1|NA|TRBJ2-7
TGCAGCGTAGCAGGGGGCGGCGGATACGAGCAGTACTTC
CSVAGGGGYEQYF
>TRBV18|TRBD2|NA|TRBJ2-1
TGTGCCAGCTCCCCAGCGGGGAACTACAATGAGCAGTTCTTC
CASSPAGNYNEQFF
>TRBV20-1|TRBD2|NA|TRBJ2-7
TGCAGTACATCCCAGACTAGCGGGAGCTACGAGCAGTACTTC
CSTSQTSGSYEQYF
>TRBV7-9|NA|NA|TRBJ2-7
TGTGCCAGCAGCCCACTAGCCGTCGAGCAGTACTTC
CASSPLAVEQYF
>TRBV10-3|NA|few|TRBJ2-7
TGTGCCATCAGTAACAGGCGGGAATCCTACGAGCAGTACTTC
CAISNRRESYEQYF
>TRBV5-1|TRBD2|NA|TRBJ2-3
TGCGCCAGCAGCAACACCGCGGGGGTTCTCACAGATACGCAGTATTTT
CASSNTAGVLTDTQYF
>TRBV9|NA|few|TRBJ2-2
TGTGCCAGCAGCGCACCGGGACTTACAGGCGGGGAGCTGTTTTTT
CASSAPGLTGGELFF
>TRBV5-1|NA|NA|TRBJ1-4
TGCGCCAGCAGCCAGGGCAGCACAACTAATGAAAAACTGTTTTTT
CASSQGSTTNEKLFF
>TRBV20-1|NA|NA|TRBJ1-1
TGCAGTGCTAGAGATCTGGTATCATCGAACACTGAAGCTTTCTTT
CSARDLVSSNTEAFF
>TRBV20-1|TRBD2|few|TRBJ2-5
TGCAGTGCTACCACTAGCGGGGTAGAGACCCAGTACTTC
CSATTSGVETQYF
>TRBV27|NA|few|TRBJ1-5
TGTGCCAGCAGTTTAACGGCGTGGGGGGATCAGCCCCAGCATTTT
CASSLTAWGDQPQHF
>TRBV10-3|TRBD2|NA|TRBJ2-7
TGTGCCATCAGTGAGGGTAGCGGGAGCTCCTACGAGCAGTACTTC
CAISEGSGSSYEQYF
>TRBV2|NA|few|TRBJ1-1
TGTGCCAGCAGTGAGGGCGGCACTGAAGCTTTCTTT
CASSEGGTEAFF
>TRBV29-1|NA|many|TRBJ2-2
TGCAGCGTTGACGGGCAGAACACCGGGGAGCTGTTTTTT
CSVDGQNTGELFF
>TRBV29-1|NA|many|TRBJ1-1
TGCAGCGTTGGGCGGGGGGACACTGAAGCTTTCTTT
CSVGRGDTEAFF
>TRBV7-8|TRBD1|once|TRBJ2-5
TGTGCCAGCAGCACAACCTTCCGGACAGGGAGGGAGACCCAGTACTTC
CASSTTFRTGRETQYF
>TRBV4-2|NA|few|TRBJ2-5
TGTGCCAGCAGCCAAGAATTCCGGGGGCCACAAGAGACCCAGTACTTC
CASSQEFRGPQETQYF
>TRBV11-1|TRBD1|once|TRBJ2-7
TGTGCCAGCAGCTCTTCTTCACCCGACAGGGGAAACCCCTACGAGCAGTACTTC
CASSSSSPDRGNPYEQYF
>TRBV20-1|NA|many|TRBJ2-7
TGCAGTGCTAGAGAGTCAGGGTTCGACGAGCAGTACTTC
CSARESGFDEQYF
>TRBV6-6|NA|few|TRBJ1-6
TGTGCCAGCAGTTACGGCAGGGAATATTCACCCCTCCACTTT
CASSYGREYSPLHF
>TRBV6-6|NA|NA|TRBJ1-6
TGTGCCAGCAGTTACGCCGGAGGGGGAGAGTCACCCCTCCACTTT
CASSYAGGGESPLHF
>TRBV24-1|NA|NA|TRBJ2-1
TGTGCCACCAGCCGGGTGGAGAGTTCCTACAATGAGCAGTTCTTC
CATSRVESSYNEQFF
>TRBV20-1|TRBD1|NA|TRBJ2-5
TGCAGTGCTAGAGCGGGACAGGGGCTTCGGGACCAGTACTTC
CSARAGQGLRDQYF
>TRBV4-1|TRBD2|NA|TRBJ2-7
TGCGCCAGCAGCCAAGAGCGAACCGGGAGGAACTACGAGCAGTACTTC
CASSQERTGRNYEQYF